This TCR beta chain stems from a study of T cells in Graves' hyperthyroidism and ophthalmopathy. From RNA transcripts, TCR beta CDR3 regions were amplified. Researchers ran a first-round RT-PCR on the TCR CDR3 using the HTBI primer set. Each CDR3 protein is one row after TCRdb ran MiXCR on the multiplex PCR reads. The data contain around 440,000 distinct CDR3 sequences, approximately 14% of them singletons. This clonotype was counted between two and nine times. The germline V gene has CDR1 LGHNA and CDR2 YNFKEQ. With V trimmed by 3 bases and J by 3 bases, 5 bases remained unmatched. CDR3 length: 14 amino acids.

This TCR was sampled from a woman under 30 with Graves' hyperthyroidism. Sequenced material: blood. The J gene is TRBJ2-7, the V gene TRBV4-2, with 7 bases lining up with TRBD1. CDR3 region: CASSQGTGDYEQYF. As DNA, the CDR3 is TGTGCCAGCAGCCAGGGCACAGGGGACTACGAGCAGTACTTC.